This T cell receptor beta chain came from a study of Ad26.COV2.S vaccination and SARS-CoV-2 variants. The treatment denotes: some 19 received Ad26.COV2.S at low or high dose, single or two shots; about 5 received placebo; per-sample allocation not given. Sampling happened 63 days after the first vaccine or placebo injection. Germline V lookup: CDR1 KGHSH, CDR2 LQKENI. The CDR3 totals 17 residues. The V and J ends lost 0 bases and 0 bases respectively, with 11 bases between them. Assay: immunoSEQ multiplex PCR; the TCRdb copy retains only in-frame clones and omits some. The sample holds about 350,000 clones, roughly 84% seen once.

This receptor was obtained from a person aged 18-60 years who received the Ad26.COV2.S COVID-19 vaccine or a placebo. Sample: peripheral blood, taken in a trial of Ad26.COV2.S vaccine versus placebo. The chain employs TRBV18 and TRBJ2-2, with no clear D. Here the CDR3 DNA reads TGTGCCAGCTCACCACCGAGTAAGGGTACGAACACCGGGGAGCTGTTTTTT. Translating gives CASSPPSKGTNTGELFF.